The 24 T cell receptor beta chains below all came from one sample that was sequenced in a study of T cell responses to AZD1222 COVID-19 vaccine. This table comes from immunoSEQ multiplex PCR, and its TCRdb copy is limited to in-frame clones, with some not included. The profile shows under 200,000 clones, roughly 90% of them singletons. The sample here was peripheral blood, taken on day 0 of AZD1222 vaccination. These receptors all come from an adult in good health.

For the CDR3, the DNA is TGTGCCAGCAGTTTGGCCCAGTCTACCGGGGAGCTGTTTTTT. This encodes CASSLAQSTGELFF. The chain joins TRBV27 to TRBJ2-2, with D unclear. The CDR3 length is 14 residues. Germline V gives CDR1 MNHEY, CDR2 SMNVEV (reference sequence). Trimming shortened V by 3 bases and J by 5 bases, and 10 bases separated the two germline ends.

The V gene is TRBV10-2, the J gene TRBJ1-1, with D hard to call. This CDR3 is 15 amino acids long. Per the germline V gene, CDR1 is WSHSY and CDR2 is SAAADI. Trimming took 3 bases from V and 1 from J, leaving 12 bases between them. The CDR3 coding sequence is TGCGCCAGCAGTGAAATAGGTAGGACGAACACTGAAGCTTTCTTT. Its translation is CASSEIGRTNTEAFF.

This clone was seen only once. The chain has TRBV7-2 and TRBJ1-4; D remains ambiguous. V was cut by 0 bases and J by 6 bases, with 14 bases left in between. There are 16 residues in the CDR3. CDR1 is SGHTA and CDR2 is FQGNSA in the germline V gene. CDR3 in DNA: TGTGCCAGCAGCTTAGCCCCAAGGTTCGGGGATGAAAAACTGTTTTTT. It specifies CASSLAPRFGDEKLFF.

The CDR3 is CASSPRDIANYGYTF. CDR3 coding DNA: TGTGCCAGCAGCCCCCGGGACATAGCTAACTATGGCTACACCTTC. V usage is TRBV7-9 and J usage is TRBJ1-2; a possible D gene is TRBD1 (6 bases). Germline-derived CDR1 and CDR2 are SEHNR and FQNEAQ (reference sequence). The CDR3 has 15 residues. The ends were cut back, 5 bases at V and 0 bases at J, with 13 bases in the middle.

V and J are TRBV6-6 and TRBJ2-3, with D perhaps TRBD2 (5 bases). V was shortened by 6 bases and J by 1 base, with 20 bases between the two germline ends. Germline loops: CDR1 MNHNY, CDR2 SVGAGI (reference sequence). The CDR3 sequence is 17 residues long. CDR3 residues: CASRRTLVTLGTDTQYF. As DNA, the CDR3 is TGTGCCAGCAGGCGAACACTAGTGACGCTTGGCACAGATACGCAGTATTTT.

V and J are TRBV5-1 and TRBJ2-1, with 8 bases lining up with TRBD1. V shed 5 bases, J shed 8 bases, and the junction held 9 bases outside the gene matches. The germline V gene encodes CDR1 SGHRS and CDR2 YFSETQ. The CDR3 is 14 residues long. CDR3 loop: CASSFSGQAYEQFF. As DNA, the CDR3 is TGCGCCAGCAGTTTCTCGGGACAGGCTTATGAGCAGTTCTTC.

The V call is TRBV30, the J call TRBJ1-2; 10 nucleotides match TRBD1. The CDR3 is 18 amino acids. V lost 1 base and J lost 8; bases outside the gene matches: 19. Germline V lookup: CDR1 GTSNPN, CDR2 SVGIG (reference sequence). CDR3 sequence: CAWSGGPGDRGRFRGYTF. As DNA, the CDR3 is TGTGCCTGGAGTGGGGGCCCAGGGGACAGGGGCCGTTTTCGGGGCTACACCTTC. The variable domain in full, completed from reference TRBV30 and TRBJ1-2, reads SQTIHQWPATLVQPVGSPLSLECTVEGTSNPNLYWYRQAAGRGLQLLFYSVGIGQISSEVPQNLSASRPQDRQFILSSKKLLLSDSGFYLCAWSGGPGDRGRFRGYTFGSGTRLTVV.

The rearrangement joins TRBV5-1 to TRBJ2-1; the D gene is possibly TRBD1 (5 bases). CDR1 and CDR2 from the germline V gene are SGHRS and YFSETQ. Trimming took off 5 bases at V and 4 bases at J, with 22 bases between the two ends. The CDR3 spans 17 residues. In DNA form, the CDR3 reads TGCGCCAGCAGGAAGGGGCAGGCCGAGCGAATTTACAATGAGCAGTTCTTC. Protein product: CASRKGQAERIYNEQFF.

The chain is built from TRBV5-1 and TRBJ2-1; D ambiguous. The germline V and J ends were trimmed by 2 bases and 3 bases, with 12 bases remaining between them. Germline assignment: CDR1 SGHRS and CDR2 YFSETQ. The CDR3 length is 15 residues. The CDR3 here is CASSFGDTFYNEQFF. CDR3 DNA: TGCGCCAGCAGCTTTGGAGACACTTTCTACAATGAGCAGTTCTTC.

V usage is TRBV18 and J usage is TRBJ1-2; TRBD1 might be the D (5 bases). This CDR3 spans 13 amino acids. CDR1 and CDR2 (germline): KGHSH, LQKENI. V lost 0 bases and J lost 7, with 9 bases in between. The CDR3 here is CASSPPGVPGYTF. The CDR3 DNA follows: TGTGCCAGCTCACCACCAGGGGTTCCTGGCTACACCTTC. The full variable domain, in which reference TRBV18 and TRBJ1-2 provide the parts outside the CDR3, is NAGVMQNPRHLVRRRGQEARLRCSPMKGHSHVYWYRQLPEEGLKFMVYLQKENIIDESGMPKERFSAEFPKEGPSILRIQQVVRGDSAAYFCASSPPGVPGYTFGSGTRLTVV.

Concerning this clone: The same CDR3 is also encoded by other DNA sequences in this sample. DNA for the CDR3: TGCGCCAGCAGCCCGGAGGGGAATAAGGGTGACGAGCAGTACTTC. It specifies CASSPEGNKGDEQYF. The chain combines TRBV5-1 with TRBJ2-7, with a tentative D call TRBD2 (6 bases). Germline lookup yields CDR1 SGHRS and CDR2 YFSETQ. The CDR3 runs to 15 residues. Trimming removed 4 bases from V and 5 bases from J, with 19 bases in between.

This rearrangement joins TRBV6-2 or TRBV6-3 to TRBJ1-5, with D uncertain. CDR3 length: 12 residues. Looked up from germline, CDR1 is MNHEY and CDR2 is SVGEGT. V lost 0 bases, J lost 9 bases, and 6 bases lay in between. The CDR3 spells CASSYSPRPQHF. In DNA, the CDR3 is TGTGCCAGCAGTTACTCCCCTCGGCCCCAGCATTTT.

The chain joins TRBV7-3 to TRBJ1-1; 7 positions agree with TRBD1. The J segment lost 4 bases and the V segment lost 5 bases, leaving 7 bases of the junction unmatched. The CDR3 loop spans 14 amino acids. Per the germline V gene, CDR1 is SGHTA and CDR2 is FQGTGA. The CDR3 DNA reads TGTGCCAGCAGCCTACAGGGGACGGTCACTGAAGCTTTCTTT. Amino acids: CASSLQGTVTEAFF.

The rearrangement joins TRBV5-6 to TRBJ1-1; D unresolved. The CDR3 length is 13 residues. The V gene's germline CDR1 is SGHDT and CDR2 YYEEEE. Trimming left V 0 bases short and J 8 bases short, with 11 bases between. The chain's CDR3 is CASSLESFREAFF. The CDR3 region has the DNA TGTGCCAGCAGCTTGGAATCTTTCAGAGAAGCTTTCTTT.

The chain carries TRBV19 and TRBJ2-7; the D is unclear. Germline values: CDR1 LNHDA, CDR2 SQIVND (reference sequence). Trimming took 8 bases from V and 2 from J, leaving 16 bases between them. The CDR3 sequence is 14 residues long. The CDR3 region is CASSTAGPPYEQYF. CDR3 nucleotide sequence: TGTGCCAGTTCAACGGCAGGACCACCCTACGAGCAGTACTTC.

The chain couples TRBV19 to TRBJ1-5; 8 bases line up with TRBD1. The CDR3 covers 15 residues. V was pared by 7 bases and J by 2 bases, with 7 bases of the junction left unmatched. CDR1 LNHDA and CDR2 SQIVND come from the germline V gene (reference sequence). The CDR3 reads CASTPGQGRNQPQHF. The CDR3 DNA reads TGTGCCAGTACCCCCGGACAGGGCCGCAATCAGCCCCAGCATTTT. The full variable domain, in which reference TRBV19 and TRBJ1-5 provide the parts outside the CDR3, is DGGITQSPKYLFRKEGQNVTLSCEQNLNHDAMYWYRQDPGQGLRLIYYSQIVNDFQKGDIAEGYSVSREKKESFPLTVTSAQKNPTAFYLCASTPGQGRNQPQHFGDGTRLSIL.

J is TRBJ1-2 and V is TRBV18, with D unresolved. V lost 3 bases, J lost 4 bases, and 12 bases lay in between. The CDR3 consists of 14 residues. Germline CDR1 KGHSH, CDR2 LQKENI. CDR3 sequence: CASSPGSPGYGYTF. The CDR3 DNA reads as TGTGCCAGCTCACCGGGTTCCCCGGGCTATGGCTACACCTTC.

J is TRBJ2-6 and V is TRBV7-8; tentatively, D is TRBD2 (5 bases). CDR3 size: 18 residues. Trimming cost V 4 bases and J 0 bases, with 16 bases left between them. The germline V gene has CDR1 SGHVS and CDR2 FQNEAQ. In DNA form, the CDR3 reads TGTGCCAGCAGCTCAGCAGGTCTGGACTTCTCTGGGGCCAACGTCCTGACTTTC. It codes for CASSSAGLDFSGANVLTF.

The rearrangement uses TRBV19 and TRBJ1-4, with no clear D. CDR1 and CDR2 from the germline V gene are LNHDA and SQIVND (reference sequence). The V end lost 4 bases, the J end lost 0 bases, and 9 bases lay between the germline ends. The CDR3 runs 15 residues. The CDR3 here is CASSSSPATNEKLFF. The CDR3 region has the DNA TGTGCCAGTAGTAGCTCGCCCGCAACTAATGAAAAACTGTTTTTT.

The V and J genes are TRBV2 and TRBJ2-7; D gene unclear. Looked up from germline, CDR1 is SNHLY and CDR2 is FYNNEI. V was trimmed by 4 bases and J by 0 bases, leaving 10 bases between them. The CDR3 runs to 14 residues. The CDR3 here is CASSVGGSSYEQYF. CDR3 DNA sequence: TGTGCCAGCAGTGTTGGCGGAAGCTCCTACGAGCAGTACTTC.

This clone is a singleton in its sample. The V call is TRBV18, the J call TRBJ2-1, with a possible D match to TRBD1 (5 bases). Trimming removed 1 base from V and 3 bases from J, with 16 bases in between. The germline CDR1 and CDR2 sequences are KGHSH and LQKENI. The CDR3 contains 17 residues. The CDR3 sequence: CASSPRLVGRGYNEQFF. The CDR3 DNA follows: TGTGCCAGCTCACCACGGCTGGTGGGGCGCGGCTACAATGAGCAGTTCTTC. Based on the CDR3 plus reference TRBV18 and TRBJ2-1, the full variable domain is NAGVMQNPRHLVRRRGQEARLRCSPMKGHSHVYWYRQLPEEGLKFMVYLQKENIIDESGMPKERFSAEFPKEGPSILRIQQVVRGDSAAYFCASSPRLVGRGYNEQFFGPGTRLTVL.

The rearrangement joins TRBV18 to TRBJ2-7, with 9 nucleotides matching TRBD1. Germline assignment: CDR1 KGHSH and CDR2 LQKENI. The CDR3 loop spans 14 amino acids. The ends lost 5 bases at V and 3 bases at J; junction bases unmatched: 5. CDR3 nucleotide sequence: TGTGCCAGCTCAGACCGGGACAGGGTCTACGAGCAGTACTTC. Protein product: CASSDRDRVYEQYF.

CDR3 DNA: TGTGCCAGCAGTTACTCGTACGACTTCGGAGGCAATCAGCCCCAGCATTTT. Amino acid sequence: CASSYSYDFGGNQPQHF. This chain uses TRBV6-2 or TRBV6-3 with TRBJ1-5; D is uncertain. Trimming stripped 0 bases from V and 2 bases from J, with 14 bases between. In germline, CDR1 is MNHEY, CDR2 SVGEGT. The CDR3 runs 17 residues.

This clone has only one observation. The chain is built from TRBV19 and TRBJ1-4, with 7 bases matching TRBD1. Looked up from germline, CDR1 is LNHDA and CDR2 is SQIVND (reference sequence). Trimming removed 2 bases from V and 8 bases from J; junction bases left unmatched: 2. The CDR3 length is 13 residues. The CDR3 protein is CASSITGDEKLFF. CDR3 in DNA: TGTGCCAGTAGTATAACAGGGGACGAAAAACTGTTTTTT.